These 10 T cell receptor beta chains share one sample of origin, sequenced in a study of blood T cell repertoires in COVID-19. Sequencing used immunoSEQ multiplex PCR; TCRdb keeps in-frame clones, though not all of them. This sample carries about 180,000 clones, 82% of them seen once, and the ten largest clones take 8% to 9.5%. Sequencing was done on a sample of peripheral blood. The receptors were gathered from a woman aged 70 to 79 with acute or convalescent COVID-19.

The V and J genes are TRBV7-2 and TRBJ1-2; 9 positions agree with TRBD1. This CDR3 spans 13 amino acids. Germline CDR1 is SGHTA and CDR2 is FQGNSA. V lost 2 bases to trimming and J lost 8 bases; unmatched junction nucleotides: 3. In nucleotides, the CDR3 is TGTGCCAGCAGCTTACGACAGGGGGAAGGCTACACCTTC. This translates into CASSLRQGEGYTF.

The chain recombines TRBV2 with TRBJ2-7; 8 positions agree with TRBD2. V trimming: 7 bases; J trimming: 3 bases; junction bases outside the gene matches: 2. Germline V gives CDR1 SNHLY, CDR2 FYNNEI. CDR3 length: 12 residues. For the CDR3, the DNA is TGTGCCAGCACGGGACTAGGCTACGAGCAGTACTTC. Its translation: CASTGLGYEQYF.

The count of this clone is one. The V call is TRBV30, the J call TRBJ2-1, with TRBD2 matching over 13 bases. CDR3 length equals 14 residues. V was pared by 4 bases and J by 7 bases, with 4 bases of the junction left unmatched. CDR1 is GTSNPN and CDR2 is SVGIG in the germline V gene (reference sequence). The CDR3 DNA follows: TGTGCCTGGACAGGACTAGCGGGAGTAAATGAGCAGTTCTTC. Translating gives CAWTGLAGVNEQFF.

The rearrangement links TRBV2 to TRBJ2-3; 7 nucleotides match TRBD1. CDR3 length: 15 residues. The trim removed 3 bases at V and 3 bases at J, leaving 6 bases unmatched. Germline assignment: CDR1 SNHLY and CDR2 FYNNEI. The CDR3 DNA sequence: TGTGCCAGCAGTGAGGGTCAGGGGGAAACAGATACGCAGTATTTT. Encoded protein: CASSEGQGETDTQYF.

This chain connects TRBV21-1 to TRBJ1-5; the table's D call, TRBD1, was not checked against the DNA. TRBV21-1 is a pseudogene locus. This CDR3 comprises 20 residues. The CDR3 protein is CASSKPALQGNVSSNQPQHF. CDR3 nucleotides: TGTGCCAGCAGCAAGCCGGCTTTACAGGGTAACGTGAGTAGCAATCAGCCCCAGCATTTT.

The rearrangement uses TRBV29-1 and TRBJ1-1; 7 positions match TRBD1. This CDR3 spans 14 amino acids. The germline V gene has CDR1 SQVTM and CDR2 ANQGSEA. V dropped 4 bases and J dropped 0; count of bases not matched to a gene: 5. CDR3 nucleotides: TGCAGCGTTGGACAGGGCACCATGAACACTGAAGCTTTCTTT. Its translation is CSVGQGTMNTEAFF.

The rearrangement uses TRBV29-1 and TRBJ2-7, with D tentatively TRBD2 (6 bases). Germline lookup yields CDR1 SQVTM and CDR2 ANQGSEA. The CDR3 is made up of 15 amino acids. The V and J ends lost 2 bases and 7 bases respectively, with 21 bases between them. The CDR3 region has the DNA TGCAGCGTTGAACGCCCCTGGTCGCTAGGAGGGGAGCAGTACTTC. It specifies CSVERPWSLGGEQYF.

V is TRBV5-1 and J is TRBJ1-2, with D possibly being TRBD1 (6 bases). Germline CDR1 is SGHRS and CDR2 is YFSETQ. The CDR3 runs to 14 residues. V was shortened by 5 bases and J by 5 bases, with 16 bases between the two germline ends. CDR3: CASRAPGTKYGYTF. The CDR3 nucleotides are TGCGCCAGCAGAGCCCCCGGGACAAAATATGGCTACACCTTC.

This clone was recorded a few times. The chain uses TRBV3-1 (or the pseudogene TRBV3-2) and TRBJ2-4, with 8 bases matching TRBD1. V gave up 2 bases and J gave up 3 bases; unmatched junction bases: 9. This CDR3 is 17 amino acids long. Germline CDR1 and CDR2: LGHDT and YNNKEL (reference sequence). The CDR3 loop is CASSQTGTGMDKNIQYF. The CDR3 region has the DNA TGTGCCAGCAGCCAAACCGGGACAGGAATGGACAAAAACATTCAGTACTTC.

The chain has TRBV2 and TRBJ1-6, with a possible D match to TRBD1 (5 bases). Germline V gene lookup returns CDR1 SNHLY and CDR2 FYNNEI. V lost 4 bases, J lost 12 bases, and 10 bases lay in between. This CDR3 is 12 amino acids long. The CDR3 sequence: CASSGGGGPLHF. The CDR3 DNA reads as TGTGCCAGCAGTGGGGGGGGTGGACCCCTCCACTTT.